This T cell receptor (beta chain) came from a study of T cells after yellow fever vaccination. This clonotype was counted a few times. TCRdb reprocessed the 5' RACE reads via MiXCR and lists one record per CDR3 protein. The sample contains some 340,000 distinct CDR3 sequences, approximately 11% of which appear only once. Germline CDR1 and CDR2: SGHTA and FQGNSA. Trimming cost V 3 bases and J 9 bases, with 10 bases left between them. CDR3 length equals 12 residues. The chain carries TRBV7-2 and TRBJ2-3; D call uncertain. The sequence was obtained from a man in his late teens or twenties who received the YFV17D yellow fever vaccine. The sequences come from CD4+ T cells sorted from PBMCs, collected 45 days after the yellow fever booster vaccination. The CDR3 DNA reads TGTGCCAGCAGCTTCCCCGGGCCGACGCAGTATTTT. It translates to CASSFPGPTQYF.